This is a list of T cell receptor beta chains from one sample in a study of cytomegalovirus exposure and HLA in healthy donors. Method: immunoSEQ multiplex PCR; TCRdb's copy keeps in-frame clones and lacks some. This table holds about 110,000 clones, approximately 58% found once. Material for sequencing was PBMCs. The receptors come from a woman younger than 45 in good health and CMV-seronegative. Both conserved end residues are part of each CDR3. A D gene is named only where the DNA matches it firmly. Rows may omit the clone size; those that give it use once, few, many or a size class.

TGTGCCAGCAGCTTGGGGGGACAGGGTACCAATGAGCAGTTCTTC	CASSLGGQGTNEQFF	.	TRBJ2-1	TRBD1	TRBV7-3
TGTGCCAGCAGGTGGGCAGGGGGCGCAAAAGATACGCAGTATTTT	CASRWAGGAKDTQYF	.	TRBJ2-3	TRBD1	TRBV25-1
TGTGCCAGCAGTACACTATGGGGCTACACCTTC	CASSTLWGYTF	.	TRBJ1-2	.	TRBV28
TGTGCCAGCAGCGTAGGACTAGCGGGGGCCGGGGAGCTGTTTTTT	CASSVGLAGAGELFF	few	TRBJ2-2	TRBD2	TRBV9
TGTGCCAGCAGCCACGCGGGGACTAGCATTTCGGAGACCCAGTACTTC	CASSHAGTSISETQYF	.	TRBJ2-5	TRBD2	TRBV5-6
TGCGCCAGCAGCCAGGAACTCGGACTAGCGGGAGTACTAAGCACAGATACGCAGTATTTT	CASSQELGLAGVLSTDTQYF	.	TRBJ2-3	TRBD2	TRBV4-3
TGTGCCTGGAGTTCAGGGTCCTACGAGCAGTACTTC	CAWSSGSYEQYF	once	TRBJ2-7	.	TRBV30
TGTGCCAGCAGTGAGGGCCCCTACGAGCAGTACTTC	CASSEGPYEQYF	.	TRBJ2-7	.	TRBV2
TGTGTCGGGCGTAGTAAGGGGAACAATGAGCAGTTCTTC	CVGRSKGNNEQFF	.	TRBJ2-1	.	TRBV30
TGCAGCGCCAAGGGGGGGAGTGACTATGGCTACACCTTC	CSAKGGSDYGYTF	.	TRBJ1-2	.	TRBV29-1
TGTGCCAGCCGGACAGGGACTTCCTACGAGCAGTACTTC	CASRTGTSYEQYF	.	TRBJ2-7	TRBD1	TRBV6-1
TGTGCCAGTAGTTCCCGGGACAGCCCAAAGTACACCTTC	CASSSRDSPKYTF	few	TRBJ1-2	TRBD1	TRBV19
TGTGCCAGCAGCCCGGGTGGAGCGGGAGTAATCGGGGAGCTGTTTTTT	CASSPGGAGVIGELFF	few	TRBJ2-2	TRBD2	TRBV7-3
TGTGCCGCGGAGACAGACAGCAATCAGCCCCAGCATTTT	CAAETDSNQPQHF	.	TRBJ1-5	.	TRBV30
TGTGCCAGCAGTTACTCGAGGGCTGAAGCTTTCTTT	CASSYSRAEAFF	.	TRBJ1-1	.	TRBV6-6
TGTGCCAGCAGCCCGGATTGGGACACGAACTATGGCTACACCTTC	CASSPDWDTNYGYTF	.	TRBJ1-2	.	TRBV7-9
TGCGCCAGCAGGGAGGGGACAGGGGTGTCCTACGAGCAGTACTTC	CASREGTGVSYEQYF	.	TRBJ2-7	TRBD1	TRBV5-1
TGTGCCAGCAGTAGGACTAGCGGGAGTTACGAGCAGTACTTC	CASSRTSGSYEQYF	.	TRBJ2-7	TRBD2	TRBV9
TGTGCCAGCAGCTCGACTACCTCCTACAATGAGCAGTTCTTC	CASSSTTSYNEQFF	.	TRBJ2-1	.	TRBV7-9
TGTGCCAGCAGTTTATGGGGGGGAGATACGCAGTATTTT	CASSLWGGDTQYF	few	TRBJ2-3	TRBD2	TRBV27
TGTGCCAGCAAGGACTACGAGCAGTACTTC	CASKDYEQYF	.	TRBJ2-7	.	TRBV6-4